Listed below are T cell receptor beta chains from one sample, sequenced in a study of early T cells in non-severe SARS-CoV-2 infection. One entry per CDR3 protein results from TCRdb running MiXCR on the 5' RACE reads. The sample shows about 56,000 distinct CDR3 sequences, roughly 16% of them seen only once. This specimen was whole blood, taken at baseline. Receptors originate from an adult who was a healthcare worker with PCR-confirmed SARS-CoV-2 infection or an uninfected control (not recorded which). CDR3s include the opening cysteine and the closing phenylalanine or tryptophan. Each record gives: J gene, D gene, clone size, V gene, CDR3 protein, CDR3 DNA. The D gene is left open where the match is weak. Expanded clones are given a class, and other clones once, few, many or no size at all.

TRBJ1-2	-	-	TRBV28	CASSIPDRVYGYTF	TGTGCCAGCAGTATCCCGGACAGAGTCTATGGCTACACCTTC
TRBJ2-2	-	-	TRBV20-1	CSARKGGNTGELFF	TGCAGTGCTAGAAAGGGAGGGAACACCGGGGAGCTGTTTTTT
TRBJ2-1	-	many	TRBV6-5	CASSPGKSYKQFF	TGTGCCAGCAGTCCCGGGAAATCCTACAAGCAGTTCTTC
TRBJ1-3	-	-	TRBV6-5	CASRSRQVISGNTIYF	TGTGCCAGCAGGTCCAGACAGGTTATCTCTGGAAACACCATATATTTT
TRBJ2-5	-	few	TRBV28	CASTPGWGQETQYF	TGTGCCAGCACCCCCGGTTGGGGGCAAGAGACCCAGTACTTC
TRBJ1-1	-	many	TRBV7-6	CASSLGQGSEAFF	TGTGCCAGCAGCTTAGGGCAGGGGAGTGAAGCTTTCTTT
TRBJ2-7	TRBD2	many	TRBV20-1	CSARRAGTYEQYF	TGCAGTGCTAGAAGAGCGGGAACCTACGAGCAGTACTTC
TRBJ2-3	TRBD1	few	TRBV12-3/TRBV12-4	CASSLRRRTGPPDTQYF	TGTGCCAGCAGTTTAAGGAGGCGGACAGGGCCTCCAGATACGCAGTATTTT
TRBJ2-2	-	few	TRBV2	CASSDPRPDPTVHGNTGELFF	TGTGCCAGCAGCGACCCTAGGCCGGACCCCACCGTTCATGGGAACACCGGGGAGCTGTTTTTT
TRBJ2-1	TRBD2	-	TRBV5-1	CASSLAGTSGGDEQFF	TGCGCCAGCAGCTTGGCCGGGACTAGCGGGGGCGACGAGCAGTTCTTC
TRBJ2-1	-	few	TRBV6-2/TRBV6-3	CASSYSNSHGQNEQFF	TGTGCCAGCAGTTACTCGAATAGTCACGGCCAGAATGAGCAGTTCTTC
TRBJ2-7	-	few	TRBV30	CAWSGTRGREQYF	TGTGCCTGGAGTGGGACCCGTGGGCGCGAGCAGTACTTC
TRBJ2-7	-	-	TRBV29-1	CSVEDLEGYEQYF	TGCAGCGTTGAAGATCTCGAGGGGTACGAGCAGTACTTC
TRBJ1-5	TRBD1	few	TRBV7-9	CASSPTGGGNQPQHF	TGTGCCAGCAGCCCGACAGGGGGCGGAAATCAGCCCCAGCATTTT
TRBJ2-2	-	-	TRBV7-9	CASSFKDVKGELFF	TGTGCCAGCAGCTTTAAGGACGTCAAAGGGGAGCTGTTTTTT
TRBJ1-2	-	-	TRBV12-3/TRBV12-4	CAILEGVRRGYGYTF	TGTGCCATCCTGGAAGGGGTTCGAAGGGGCTATGGCTACACCTTC
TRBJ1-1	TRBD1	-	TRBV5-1	CASSGTGFEAFF	TGCGCCAGCAGCGGGACAGGCTTTGAAGCTTTCTTT
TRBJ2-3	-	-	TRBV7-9	CASSYGYRGRDTQYF	TGTGCCAGCAGCTACGGGTATAGGGGCCGGGATACGCAGTATTTT
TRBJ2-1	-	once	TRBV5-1	CASSSGLSYNEQFF	TGCGCCAGCAGCTCGGGACTCTCCTACAATGAGCAGTTCTTC
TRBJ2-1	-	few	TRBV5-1	CASSRDFDAGYNEQFF	TGCGCCAGCAGTCGGGACTTCGATGCGGGGTACAATGAGCAGTTCTTC
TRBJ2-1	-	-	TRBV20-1	CSARDRLGQFF	TGCAGTGCTAGAGATAGGCTGGGGCAGTTCTTC
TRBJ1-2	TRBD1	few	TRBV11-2	CASSFTGAGYTF	TGTGCCAGCAGCTTTACAGGGGCCGGCTACACCTTC
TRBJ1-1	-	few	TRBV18	CASSWQPNTEAFF	TGTGCCAGCTCATGGCAGCCTAACACTGAAGCTTTCTTT
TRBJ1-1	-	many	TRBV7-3	CASSQGSGSTEAFF	TGTGCCAGCAGTCAGGGTTCGGGTTCTACTGAAGCTTTCTTT
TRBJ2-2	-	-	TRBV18	CASSPLMDTGELFF	TGTGCCAGCTCACCGTTGATGGACACCGGGGAGCTGTTTTTT
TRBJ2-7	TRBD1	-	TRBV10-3	CATSDRADEQYF	TGTGCCACCTCGGACAGGGCGGACGAGCAGTACTTC
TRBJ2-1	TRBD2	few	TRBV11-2	CASSPIGGRTYNEQFF	TGTGCCAGCAGCCCAATCGGCGGGAGGACCTACAATGAGCAGTTCTTC
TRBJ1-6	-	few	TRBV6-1	CASSAAGESSPLHF	TGTGCCAGCAGTGCCGCCGGGGAGAGTTCACCCCTCCACTTT
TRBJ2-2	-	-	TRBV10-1	CASRQGAGELFF	TGCGCCAGCAGACAGGGAGCCGGGGAGCTGTTTTTT
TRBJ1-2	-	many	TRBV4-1	CASSHEGRAYGYTF	TGCGCCAGCAGCCATGAGGGGAGGGCTTATGGCTACACCTTC
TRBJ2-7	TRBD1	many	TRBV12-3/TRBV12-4	CASSTPDRGVYEQYF	TGTGCCAGCAGTACCCCTGACAGGGGGGTTTACGAGCAGTACTTC
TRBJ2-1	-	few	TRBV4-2	CASSQYLSSYNEQFF	TGTGCCAGCAGCCAATACTTAAGCTCCTACAATGAGCAGTTCTTC
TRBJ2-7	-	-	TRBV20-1	CSASHGATYEQYF	TGCAGTGCTAGTCATGGGGCCACCTACGAGCAGTACTTC
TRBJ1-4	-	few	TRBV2	CASSESGNSNEKLFF	TGTGCCAGCAGTGAATCCGGGAATTCGAATGAAAAACTGTTTTTT
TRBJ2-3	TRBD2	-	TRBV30	CAWSRLAGGNTQYF	TGTGCCTGGAGTCGACTAGCGGGGGGAAATACGCAGTATTTT
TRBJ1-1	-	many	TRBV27	CASSPGVRNTEAFF	TGTGCCAGCAGTCCAGGGGTTCGGAACACTGAAGCTTTCTTT
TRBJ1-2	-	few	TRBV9	CASSVEASGGYTF	TGTGCCAGCAGCGTAGAAGCTTCCGGTGGCTACACCTTC
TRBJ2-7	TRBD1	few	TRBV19	CATKTGQGRHEQYF	TGTGCCACCAAAACGGGACAGGGGCGACACGAGCAGTACTTC
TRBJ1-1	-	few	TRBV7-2	CASSLGWAPNTEAFF	TGTGCCAGCAGCTTGGGATGGGCCCCCAACACTGAAGCTTTCTTT
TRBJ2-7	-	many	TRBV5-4	CASSLKTSISYEQYF	TGTGCCAGCAGCTTGAAAACTAGCATCTCCTACGAGCAGTACTTC
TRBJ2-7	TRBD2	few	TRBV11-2	CASSSLTGTRHYEQYF	TGTGCCAGCAGCTCACTCACTGGGACTAGACACTACGAGCAGTACTTC
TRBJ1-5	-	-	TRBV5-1	CASSLGGGRNQPQHF	TGCGCCAGCAGCTTGGGAGGGGGGCGCAATCAGCCCCAGCATTTT
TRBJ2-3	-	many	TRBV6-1	CASSEGRDTDTQYF	TGTGCCAGCAGTGAAGGGAGGGACACAGATACGCAGTATTTT
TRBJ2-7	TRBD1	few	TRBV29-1	CSVGPRQGSYEQYF	TGCAGCGTTGGGCCCAGACAGGGAAGCTACGAGCAGTACTTC
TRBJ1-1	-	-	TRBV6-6	CASSYLGLDTEAFF	TGTGCCAGCAGTTACTTGGGTTTGGACACTGAAGCTTTCTTT
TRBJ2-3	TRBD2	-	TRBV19	CDSSIREADTQYF	TGTGACAGTAGTATCCGGGAGGCAGATACGCAGTATTTT
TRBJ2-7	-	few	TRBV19	CASSQGALAGEQYF	TGTGCCAGTAGTCAGGGAGCTCTAGCAGGCGAGCAGTACTTC
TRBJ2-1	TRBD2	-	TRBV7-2	CASSLVIAGTNPNEQFF	TGTGCCAGCAGCTTAGTGATCGCCGGGACTAACCCCAATGAGCAGTTCTTC
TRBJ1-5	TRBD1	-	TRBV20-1	CSATQQGAVLHQPQHF	TGCAGTGCTACCCAACAGGGGGCTGTTTTACATCAGCCCCAGCATTTT
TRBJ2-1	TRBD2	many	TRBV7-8	CASSGGSSSYNEQFF	TGTGCCAGCAGCGGCGGGAGTAGCTCCTACAATGAGCAGTTCTTC
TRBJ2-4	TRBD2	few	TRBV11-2	CASRGLAGGGWDIQYF	TGTGCCAGCAGGGGACTAGCGGGAGGAGGTTGGGACATTCAGTACTTC
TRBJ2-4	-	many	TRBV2	CASSEKGLAKNIQYF	TGTGCCAGCAGTGAAAAGGGGCTGGCCAAAAACATTCAGTACTTC
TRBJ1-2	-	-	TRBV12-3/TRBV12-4	CASSHPGGANYGYTF	TGTGCCAGCAGTCACCCGGGCGGGGCTAACTATGGCTACACCTTC
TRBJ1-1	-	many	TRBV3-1	CASSQGRRRMNTEAFF	TGTGCCAGCAGCCAAGGGCGGAGACGGATGAACACTGAAGCTTTCTTT
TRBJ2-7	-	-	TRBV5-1	CASSLREKDEQYF	TGCGCCAGCAGCTTGCGGGAAAAAGACGAGCAGTACTTC
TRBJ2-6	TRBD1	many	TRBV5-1	CASSSTGVGANVLTF	TGCGCCAGCAGCTCCACAGGGGTGGGGGCCAACGTCCTGACTTTC
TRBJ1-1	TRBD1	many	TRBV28	CASTGTRGYTEAFF	TGTGCCAGCACCGGGACCAGGGGGTACACTGAAGCTTTCTTT